This T cell receptor (beta chain) was identified during a study of cytomegalovirus exposure and HLA in healthy donors. Study observations and caveats: Information on immune exposure was restricted to one variable (CMV serostatus). Reports credit the classifier with highly specific, highly sensitive diagnosis of cytomegalovirus status.

Remarks on this clone: The antigen is unknown.

Between the trimmed V and J ends, which lost 0 bases and 4 bases, there was a span of 7 bases. The germline gives CDR1 SGHNT, CDR2 YYREEE (reference sequence). This CDR3 comprises 13 residues. The PCR employed 60 Vbeta primers together with 13 Jbeta primers. Profiling relied on immunoSEQ multiplex PCR, and the TCRdb table lists in-frame clones only, not all of them. This sample lists some 130,000 clones; its ten largest clones have roughly 2%. All donors participated as healthy donors of bone marrow. Sequenced sample: PBMCs. The sequence derives from a woman between 55 and 75 years old in good health and CMV-seronegative. The chain employs TRBV5-4 and TRBJ1-2; weak D call: TRBD1 (5 bases). The chain's CDR3 is CASSLEGVYGYTF. The CDR3 DNA reads as TGTGCCAGCAGCTTGGAAGGGGTCTATGGCTACACCTTC.